The 8 T cell receptor beta chains below come from one sample, sequenced in a study of cytotoxic CD8 clonotypes in ibrutinib-treated CLL. Sequenced by immunoSEQ multiplex PCR; TCRdb stores in-frame clones only, minus some. The sample lists some 200,000 clones; 75% to 85% were seen once. The sample here was PBMCs, taken after 12 months of ibrutinib treatment. The receptors were gathered from a human donor with chronic lymphocytic leukemia.

The chain is built from TRBV4-1 and TRBJ1-1; D not certain. The length of the CDR3 is 12 residues. Trimming removed 2 bases at V and 10 bases at J, with 11 bases between. Germline-derived CDR1 and CDR2 are MGHRA and YSYEKL. In nucleotides, the CDR3 is TGCGCCAGCAGCCAACCCCCTATGGGAGCTTTCTTT. The encoded protein is CASSQPPMGAFF.

The chain employs TRBV27 and TRBJ2-7, with D perhaps matching TRBD2 (6 bases). V was trimmed by 5 bases and J by 4 bases, leaving 12 bases between them. CDR3 length: 13 residues. CDR1 and CDR2 from the germline V gene are MNHEY and SMNVEV (reference sequence). The CDR3 here is CASSRSGEYEQYF. The CDR3 DNA sequence: TGTGCCAGCAGTAGATCGGGAGAATACGAGCAGTACTTC.

The rearrangement links TRBV19 to TRBJ2-1, with 8 bases that match TRBD2. The germline V gene encodes CDR1 LNHDA and CDR2 SQIVND (reference sequence). This CDR3 region has 19 residues. Trimming took 1 base from V and 2 from J; bases not matched to a gene: 13. The CDR3 DNA reads TGTGCCAGTAGTATAGGGTCGGGGGGGACTGCCACCCCCTACAATGAGCAGTTCTTC. Amino acid sequence: CASSIGSGGTATPYNEQFF.

Only a few counts were recorded for this clone. The genes are TRBV5-1 and TRBJ2-1; D possibly corresponds to TRBD2 (6 bases). The ends were cut back, 0 bases at V and 2 bases at J, with 9 bases in the middle. This CDR3 spans 15 amino acids. Germline V CDR1 and CDR2: SGHRS, YFSETQ. CDR3 region: CASSLAGTPYNEQFF. The DNA of the CDR3 is TGCGCCAGCAGCTTGGCGGGGACTCCCTACAATGAGCAGTTCTTC.

The V call is TRBV28, the J call TRBJ1-5, with 8 bases fitting TRBD1. Germline-derived CDR1 and CDR2 are MDHEN and SYDVKM. Unmatched junction bases numbered 8, after V lost 4 bases and J lost 6 bases. The CDR3 is made up of 15 amino acids. The CDR3 nucleotides are TGTGCCAGCAGTTCCCCCGCGACAGGGGTTCAGCCCCAGCATTTT. Translating it yields CASSSPATGVQPQHF.

This clone came up once. The V call is TRBV11-2, the J call TRBJ1-2; 8 bases fit TRBD1. The CDR3 runs 16 residues. Trimming removed 5 bases from V and 0 bases from J; junction bases left unmatched: 8. Germline V gene lookup returns CDR1 SGHAT and CDR2 FQNNGV. CDR3 DNA: TGTGCCAGCAGCAAAGCCGGGACAGGCTCTAACTATGGCTACACCTTC. It codes for CASSKAGTGSNYGYTF. Combining the CDR3 with reference TRBV11-2 and TRBJ1-2 gives the whole variable domain EAGVAQSPRYKIIEKRQSVAFWCNPISGHATLYWYQQILGQGPKLLIQFQNNGVVDDSQLPKDRFSAERLKGVDSTLKIQPAKLEDSAVYLCASSKAGTGSNYGYTFGSGTRLTVV.

The chain combines TRBV10-3 with TRBJ1-6, with D perhaps matching TRBD1 (5 bases). The germline V gene has CDR1 ENHRY and CDR2 SYGVKD. The length of the CDR3 is 14 residues. The V end lost 6 bases, the J end lost 8 bases, and 14 bases lay between the germline ends. CDR3 sequence: CAISVGGDDSPLHF. The DNA of the CDR3 is TGTGCCATCAGCGTCGGAGGGGACGATTCACCCCTCCACTTT.

This clone was counted only a few times. V is TRBV27 and J is TRBJ1-2; D call uncertain. Trimming left V 4 bases short and J 4 bases short, with 10 bases between. The CDR3 has 13 residues. Germline lookup yields CDR1 MNHEY and CDR2 SMNVEV (reference sequence). This CDR3 reads CASSSTVTYGYTF. As DNA, the CDR3 is TGTGCCAGCAGTTCTACAGTTACCTATGGCTACACCTTC.